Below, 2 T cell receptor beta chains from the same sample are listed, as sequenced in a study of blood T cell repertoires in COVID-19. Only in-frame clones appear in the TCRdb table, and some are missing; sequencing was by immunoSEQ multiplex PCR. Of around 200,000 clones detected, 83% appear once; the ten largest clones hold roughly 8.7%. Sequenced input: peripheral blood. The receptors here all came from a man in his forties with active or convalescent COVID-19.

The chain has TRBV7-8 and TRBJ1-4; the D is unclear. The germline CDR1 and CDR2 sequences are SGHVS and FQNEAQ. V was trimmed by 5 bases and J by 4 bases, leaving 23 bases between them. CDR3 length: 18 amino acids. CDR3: CASSHRRGRASGNEKLFF. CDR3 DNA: TGTGCCAGCAGCCATCGGAGAGGCCGGGCAAGCGGTAATGAAAAACTGTTTTTT.

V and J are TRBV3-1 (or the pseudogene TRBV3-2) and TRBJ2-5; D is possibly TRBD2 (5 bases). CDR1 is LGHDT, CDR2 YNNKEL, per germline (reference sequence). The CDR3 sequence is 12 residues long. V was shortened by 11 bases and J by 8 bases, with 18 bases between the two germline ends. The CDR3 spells CAVGRIGLTQYF. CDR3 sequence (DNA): TGTGCCGTGGGGAGAATAGGGTTAACCCAGTACTTC.